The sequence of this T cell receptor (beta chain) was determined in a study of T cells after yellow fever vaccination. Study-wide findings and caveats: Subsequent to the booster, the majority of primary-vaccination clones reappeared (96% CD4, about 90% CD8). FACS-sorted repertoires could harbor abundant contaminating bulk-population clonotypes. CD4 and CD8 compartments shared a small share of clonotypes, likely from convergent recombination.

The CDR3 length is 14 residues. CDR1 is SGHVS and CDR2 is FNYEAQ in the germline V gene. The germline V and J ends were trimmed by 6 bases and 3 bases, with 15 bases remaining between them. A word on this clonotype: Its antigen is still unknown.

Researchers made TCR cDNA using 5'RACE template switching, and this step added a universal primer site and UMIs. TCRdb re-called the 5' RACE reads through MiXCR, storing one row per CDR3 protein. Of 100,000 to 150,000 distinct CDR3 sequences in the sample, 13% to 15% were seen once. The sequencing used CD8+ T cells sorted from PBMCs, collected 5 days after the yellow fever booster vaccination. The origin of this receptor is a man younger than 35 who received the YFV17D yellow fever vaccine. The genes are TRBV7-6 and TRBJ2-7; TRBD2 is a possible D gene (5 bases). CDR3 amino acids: CASSSLSAGYEQYF. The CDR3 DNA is TGTGCCAGCAGTTCCCTTAGTGCGGGCTACGAGCAGTACTTC.